This TCR beta chain was sequenced during a study of blood T cells in healthy people across ages. A second roughly 6 to 11 cycle PCR used barcoded and J-beta primers. A template-switch adaptor containing 12 random nucleotides labeled each cDNA molecule. Each CDR3 protein is one row after TCRdb ran MiXCR on the 5' RACE reads. The sample has roughly 730,000 distinct CDR3 sequences; around three fifths are singletons. The V and J ends lost 0 bases and 0 bases respectively, with 4 bases between them. The CDR3 is made up of 15 amino acids. CDR1 and CDR2 from the germline V gene are SGDLS and YYNGEE. The TCR sequence derives from a man in his forties or fifties in good health. Sequencing used blood. This sequence joins TRBV9 and TRBJ2-6; no firm D call. CDR3 in amino acids: CASSVGNSGANVLTF. DNA for the CDR3: TGTGCCAGCAGCGTAGGGAACTCTGGGGCCAACGTCCTGACTTTC.